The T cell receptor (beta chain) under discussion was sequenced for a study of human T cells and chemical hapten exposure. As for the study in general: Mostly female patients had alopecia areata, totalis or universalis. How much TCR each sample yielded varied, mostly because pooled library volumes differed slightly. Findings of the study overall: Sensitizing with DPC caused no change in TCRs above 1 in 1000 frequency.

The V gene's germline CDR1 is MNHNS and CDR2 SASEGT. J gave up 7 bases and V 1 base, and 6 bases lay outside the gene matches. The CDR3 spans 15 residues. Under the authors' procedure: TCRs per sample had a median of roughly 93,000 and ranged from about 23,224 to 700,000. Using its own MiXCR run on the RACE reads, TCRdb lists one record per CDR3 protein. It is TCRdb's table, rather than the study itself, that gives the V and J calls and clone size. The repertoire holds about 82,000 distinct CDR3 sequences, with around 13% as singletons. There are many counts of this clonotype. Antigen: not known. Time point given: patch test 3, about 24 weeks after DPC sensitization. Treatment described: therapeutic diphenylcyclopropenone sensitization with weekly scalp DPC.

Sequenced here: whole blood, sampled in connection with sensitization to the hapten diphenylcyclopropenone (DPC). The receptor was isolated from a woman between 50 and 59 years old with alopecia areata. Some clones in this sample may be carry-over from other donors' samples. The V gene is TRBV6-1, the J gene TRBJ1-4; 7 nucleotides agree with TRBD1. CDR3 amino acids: CASSEDRGRSEKLFF. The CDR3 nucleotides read TGTGCCAGCAGTGAAGACAGGGGACGGTCTGAAAAACTGTTTTTT.